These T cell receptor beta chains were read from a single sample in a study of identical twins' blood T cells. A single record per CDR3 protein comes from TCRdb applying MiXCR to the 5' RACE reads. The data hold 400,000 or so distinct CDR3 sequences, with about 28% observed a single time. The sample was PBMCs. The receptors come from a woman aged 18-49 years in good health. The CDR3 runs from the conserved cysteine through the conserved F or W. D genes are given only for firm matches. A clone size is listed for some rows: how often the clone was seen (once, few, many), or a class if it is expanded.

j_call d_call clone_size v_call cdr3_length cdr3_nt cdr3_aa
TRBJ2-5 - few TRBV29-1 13 TGCAGCGTTGAGTCTAGCTTTCGGGAGACCCAGTACTTC CSVESSFRETQYF
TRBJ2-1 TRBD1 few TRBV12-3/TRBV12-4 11 TGTGCCAGCAGTTCTCGGACAGGGGGCTTCTTC CASSSRTGGFF
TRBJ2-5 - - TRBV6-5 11 TGTGCCAGCAGGGTCGGGGAGACCCAGTACTTC CASRVGETQYF
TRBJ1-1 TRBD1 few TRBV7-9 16 TGTGCCAGCAGCTTTGGCGACGGACAGGGAAGAACTGAAGCTTTCTTT CASSFGDGQGRTEAFF
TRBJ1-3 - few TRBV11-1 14 TGTGCCAGCAGCTTCGAGAGCTCTGGAAACACCATATATTTT CASSFESSGNTIYF
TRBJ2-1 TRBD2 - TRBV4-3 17 TGCGCCAGCAGCCAAGAGTCCCTAGCGGGAGATTGCAATGAGCAGTTCTTC CASSQESLAGDCNEQFF
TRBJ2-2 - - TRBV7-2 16 TGTGCCACCAGTGGGGGAGAAGTCATGAATGTCGGGGAGCTGTTTTTT CATSGGEVMNVGELFF
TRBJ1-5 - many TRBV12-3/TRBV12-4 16 TGTGCCAGCAGTTATATGGGGGGCCTCGGCAATCAGCCCCAGCATTTT CASSYMGGLGNQPQHF
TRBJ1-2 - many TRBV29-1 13 TGCAGCGTTTCAGATGAAAAGGGCTATGGCTACACCTTC CSVSDEKGYGYTF
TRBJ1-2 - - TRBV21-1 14 TGTGCCAGCAGCAAAGCCGTCCAGGGCGGGGGCTACACCTTC CASSKAVQGGGYTF
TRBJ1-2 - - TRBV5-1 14 TGCGCCAGCAGCGTGAGGATTGGAATTGATGGCTACACCTTC CASSVRIGIDGYTF
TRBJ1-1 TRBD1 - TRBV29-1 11 TGCAGCGCCGACAGGGGTGGTGAAGCTTTCTTT CSADRGGEAFF
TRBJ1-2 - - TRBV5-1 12 TGCGCCAGCAGCTCTTACTCAGGAGGCTACACCTTC CASSSYSGGYTF
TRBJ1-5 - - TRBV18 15 TGTGCCAGCTCACCCCGGGACACCGAAAATCAGCCCCAGCATTTT CASSPRDTENQPQHF
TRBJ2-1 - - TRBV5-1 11 TGCGCCAGCACGTCGGGCAATGAGCATTTCTTC CASTSGNEHFF
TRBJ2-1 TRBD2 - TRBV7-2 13 TGTGCTACCGCTAGCGGGGGCCACAATGAGCAGTTCTTC CATASGGHNEQFF
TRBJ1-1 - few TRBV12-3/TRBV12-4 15 TGTGCCAGCAGTTTCTTTAACGGAGAGAACACTGAAGCTTTCTTT CASSFFNGENTEAFF
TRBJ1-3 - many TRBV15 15 TGTGCCACCAGCAGAGCTGACGGGACCCGAAACACCATATATTTT CATSRADGTRNTIYF
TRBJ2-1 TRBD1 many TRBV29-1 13 TGCAGCGTACCGGGACAGGGACTCAACGAGCAGTTCTTC CSVPGQGLNEQFF
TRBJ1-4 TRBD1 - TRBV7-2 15 TGTGCCAGCAGCACCCGACAGGGCCGATCTGAAAAACTGTTTTTT CASSTRQGRSEKLFF
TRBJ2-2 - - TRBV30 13 TGTGCCTGGAGCCCGAGGAACACCGGGGAGCTGTTTTTT CAWSPRNTGELFF
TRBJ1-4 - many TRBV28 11 TGTGCCAGCATCAATAATGAAAAACTGTTTTTT CASINNEKLFF
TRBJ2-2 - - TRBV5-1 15 TGCGCCAGCAGCTTGGGTCTAGTGGAGTCCGGGGAGCTGTTTTTT CASSLGLVESGELFF
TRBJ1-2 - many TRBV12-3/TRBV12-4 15 TGTGCCAGCAGTGCCCGACCCGATTTAATTTATGGCTACACCTTC CASSARPDLIYGYTF
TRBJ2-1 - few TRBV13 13 TGTGCCAGCAGCTTGTCGGGGCGGGATGAGCAGTTCTTC CASSLSGRDEQFF
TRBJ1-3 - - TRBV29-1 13 TGCAGCGTTGGGGAGTCGCTTCGAAACACCATATATTTT CSVGESLRNTIYF
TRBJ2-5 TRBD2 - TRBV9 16 TGTGCCAGCAGCCGACCGGGACTAGCGGTACAAGAGACCCAGTACTTC CASSRPGLAVQETQYF
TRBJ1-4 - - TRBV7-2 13 TGTGCCAGCAGCGCGGACATTCATGAAAAACTGTTTTTT CASSADIHEKLFF
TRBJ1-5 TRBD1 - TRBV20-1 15 TGCAGTGCTAGAGATAGGACAGGGGGCAATCAGCCCCAGCATTTT CSARDRTGGNQPQHF
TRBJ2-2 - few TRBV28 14 TGTGCCAGCAGGGGGTTCAGGGCAACCGGGGAGCTGTTTTTT CASRGFRATGELFF
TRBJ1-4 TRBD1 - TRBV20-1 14 TGCAGTGCTCCTAGGACAGGCCAAGCGGAGGGTCTGTTTTTT CSAPRTGQAEGLFF
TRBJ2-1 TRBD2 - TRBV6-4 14 TGTGCCAGCATGCGGACTAGCGGGAGCAATGAGCAGTTCTTC CASMRTSGSNEQFF
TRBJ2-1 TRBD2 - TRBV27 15 TGTGCCAGCAGACGAGACCTATCTAGCGGGAATGAGCAGGTCTTC CASRRDLSSGNEQVF
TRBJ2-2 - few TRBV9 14 TGTGCCAGCAGCGTCACGGGAGATGGCGGGGAGCTGTTTTTT CASSVTGDGGELFF
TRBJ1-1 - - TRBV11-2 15 TGTGCCAGCAGCCTTGGCATGGGCGGGAACACTGAAGCTTTCTTT CASSLGMGGNTEAFF
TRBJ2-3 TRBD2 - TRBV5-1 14 TGCGCCAGCACCGTGACTAGCGGGAGTGATACGCAGTATTTT CASTVTSGSDTQYF
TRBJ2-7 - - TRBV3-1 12 TGTGCCAGCAGCCAAGATATTTCTTGGCAGTACTTC CASSQDISWQYF
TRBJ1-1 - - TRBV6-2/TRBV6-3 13 TGTGCCAGCAGTTACGGGCGAACCGGGGAAGCTTTCTTT CASSYGRTGEAFF
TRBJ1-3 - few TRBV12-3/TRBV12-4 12 TGTGCCAGCTCCCGAGTCGGGGACACCATATATTTT CASSRVGDTIYF
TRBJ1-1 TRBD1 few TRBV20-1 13 TGCAGTGCCACTAGAAGGGACAGGGCTGAAGCTTTCTTT CSATRRDRAEAFF
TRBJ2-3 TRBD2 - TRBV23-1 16 TGCGCCAGCATATCAGCGGGGGTATCAGGGACAGATACGCAGTATTTT CASISAGVSGTDTQYF
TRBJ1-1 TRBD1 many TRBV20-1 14 TGCAGTGCTGACAGGGGGCTGGTGAACACTGAAGCTTTCTTT CSADRGLVNTEAFF
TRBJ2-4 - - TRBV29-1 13 TGCAGCGTTTGGGGCCCAGCCAAGAACATTCAGTACTTC CSVWGPAKNIQYF